This T cell receptor (beta chain) came from a study of CD8+ T cells in alopecia areata. After isolation, RNA underwent reverse transcription to generate cDNA as the sequencing template. The repertoire was sequenced with immunoSEQ multiplex PCR; TCRdb's copy has only in-frame clones and lacks some. Seen here are about 180,000 clones, roughly half observed once, and the top ten hold 10%. The treatment was: oral pan-JAK inhibitor, 5-10 mg twice daily. This clone was counted only a few times. Its matching antigen is unknown. General study points: For lesional scalp, especially alopecia totalis/universalis, clonality was higher than in normal scalp.

The germline CDR1 and CDR2 sequences are LGHNA and YSLEER. CDR3 size: 14 residues. V shed 0 bases and J shed 6 bases, with 12 bases lying between them. This clonotype originated in a human donor with alopecia areata. The chain has TRBV4-3 and TRBJ2-7; D not resolved. Sequencing used CD8+ T cells sorted from blood, obtained around week 53, from a patient treated with tofacitinib. The DNA for the CDR3 is TGCGCCAGCAGCCAAGACCGAAGCCCTGGCGAGCAGTACTTC. As protein: CASSQDRSPGEQYF.